Shown below are 23 T cell receptor beta chains from a single sample sequenced in a study of T cell repertoires in cytomegalovirus infection. TCRdb analysed the reads with MiXCR anew, one entry per CDR3 protein. The sample contains 680,000 or so distinct CDR3 sequences, about 40% of which appear only once. The sample taken for sequencing was PBMCs. These receptors were taken from a human donor in good health (CMV status not recorded). Some clones in this sample may be carry-over from other donors' samples.

The sample holds a few counts of this clonotype. This chain uses TRBV19 with TRBJ1-6, with 8 bases that match TRBD1. This CDR3 is built from 14 residues. Germline V gene lookup returns CDR1 LNHDA and CDR2 SQIVND (reference sequence). After removal of 6 bases from V and 9 bases from J, the junction contained 7 bases not matched to a gene. CDR3 bases: TGTGCCAGTAGACTGGGACAGGAAGGTTCACCCCTCCACTTT. Its protein product is CASRLGQEGSPLHF.

The chain couples TRBV12-3 or TRBV12-4 to TRBJ2-1, with 10 positions matching TRBD2. V dropped 6 bases and J dropped 6; count of bases not matched to a gene: 8. The CDR3 length is 15 residues. Here the CDR3 reads CASSLLAGSTNEQFF. The CDR3 nucleotides are TGTGCCAGCAGCCTACTAGCGGGGTCTACCAATGAGCAGTTCTTC.

This clonotype showed up just once. The gene calls are TRBV19 and TRBJ2-2; D unresolved. Germline CDR1 LNHDA, CDR2 SQIVND (reference sequence). The CDR3 has 15 amino acids. Trimming left V 6 bases short and J 5 bases short, with 16 bases between. The CDR3: CASRLGHVATGELFF. DNA of the CDR3: TGTGCCAGTAGATTAGGGCATGTGGCGACCGGGGAGCTGTTTTTT. Complete variable domain (other parts from reference TRBV19 and TRBJ2-2): DGGITQSPKYLFRKEGQNVTLSCEQNLNHDAMYWYRQDPGQGLRLIYYSQIVNDFQKGDIAEGYSVSREKKESFPLTVTSAQKNPTAFYLCASRLGHVATGELFFGEGSRLTVL.

This chain links TRBV27 with TRBJ2-2; 10 positions agree with TRBD1. Germline values: CDR1 MNHEY, CDR2 SMNVEV (reference sequence). Trimming took 5 bases from V and 3 from J; bases not matched to a gene: 12. This CDR3 region has 18 residues. The CDR3 protein is CASSKGRDRGRHTGELFF. In DNA form, the CDR3 reads TGTGCCAGCAGTAAAGGGAGAGACAGGGGGCGACACACCGGGGAGCTGTTTTTT.

The V and J genes are TRBV28 and TRBJ1-2, with D possibly matching TRBD1 (6 bases). The CDR3 runs 14 residues. V shed 4 bases and J shed 3 bases, with 12 bases lying between them. Germline V lookup: CDR1 MDHEN, CDR2 SYDVKM. CDR3 residues: CASSSWTADYGYTF. The CDR3 region has the DNA TGTGCCAGCAGTTCATGGACAGCGGACTATGGCTACACCTTC.

This sequence joins TRBV12-5 and TRBJ2-1; unclear D gene. The CDR3 is 11 amino acids. V lost 2 bases and J 6 bases, leaving 2 bases between the germline ends. In germline, CDR1 is LGHNT, CDR2 FRNRAP. In DNA form, the CDR3 reads TGTGCTAGTGGTTTGTTCAATGAGCAGTTCTTC. Its translation is CASGLFNEQFF.

This clonotype was detected a few times. This chain joins TRBV30 and TRBJ1-1; TRBD1 might be the D (6 bases). CDR1 and CDR2 from the germline V gene are GTSNPN and SVGIG (reference sequence). Trimming removed 0 bases from V and 5 bases from J, with 13 bases in between. The CDR3 length is 14 residues. CDR3 protein: CAWSVGTLGTEAFF. CDR3 sequence (DNA): TGTGCCTGGAGTGTAGGGACACTGGGGACTGAAGCTTTCTTT.

The rearrangement joins TRBV19 to TRBJ2-4; TRBD2 matches 7 bases. Trimming at V came to 6 bases and at J to 6 bases, leaving 5 bases not matched to a gene. The CDR3 sequence is 13 residues long. Germline V gene data show CDR1 as LNHDA and CDR2 as SQIVND (reference sequence). This chain's CDR3 is CASSTSGGNIQYF. The CDR3 DNA is TGTGCCAGTAGCACCTCGGGAGGAAACATTCAGTACTTC.

Concerning this clonotype: A much larger clone sits a single nucleotide away, making a read error possible. The rearrangement links TRBV7-8 to TRBJ2-7; D is unresolved. Per germline, CDR1 SGHVS and CDR2 FQNEAQ. The CDR3 has 15 amino acids. V was shortened by 5 bases and J by 3 bases, with 17 bases between the two germline ends. The CDR3 region has the DNA TGTGCCAGCAGCACAAAAGACGGGTGGTACTACGAGCAGTACTTC. Protein: CASSTKDGWYYEQYF.

V usage is TRBV7-8 and J usage is TRBJ1-4, with D perhaps matching TRBD1 (6 bases). CDR3 length: 15 residues. Germline assignment: CDR1 SGHVS and CDR2 FQNEAQ. The V gene lost 10 bases and the J gene lost 8 bases, with 23 bases spanning the gap. DNA for the CDR3: TGTGCCATCGGCTTCGAGGCGGGGGCACGGGAAAAACTGTTTTTT. Translation: CAIGFEAGAREKLFF.

V and J are TRBV7-9 and TRBJ1-2, with D possibly TRBD1 on 6 matching bases. This CDR3 contains 16 residues. Germline V gene data show CDR1 as SEHNR and CDR2 as FQNEAQ (reference sequence). Trimming took 5 bases from V and 8 from J, leaving 24 bases between them. CDR3 nucleotides: TGTGCCAGCAGCACCATCCCTTTGACAGGTTTAAACGGCTACACCTTC. Translating gives CASSTIPLTGLNGYTF.

This clonotype was recorded a few times. The chain couples TRBV30 to TRBJ2-2, with 7 bases that match TRBD2. This CDR3 comprises 12 residues. Trimming cost V 2 bases and J 7 bases; bases outside gene matches: 1. Germline CDR1 reads GTSNPN; CDR2 reads SVGIG (reference sequence). The CDR3 DNA reads as TGTGCCTGGAGTCCGGGGGGCGGGGAGCTGTTTTTT. Protein: CAWSPGGGELFF.

The V and J genes are TRBV28 and TRBJ1-5; no reliable D call. Germline CDR1 reads MDHEN; CDR2 reads SYDVKM. The CDR3 is 14 residues long. Trimming shortened V by 6 bases and J by 3 bases, and 12 bases separated the two germline ends. This chain's CDR3 is CASRDSPLNQPQHF. As DNA, the CDR3 is TGTGCCAGCAGGGACTCACCACTCAATCAGCCCCAGCATTTT.

The rearrangement uses TRBV27 and TRBJ2-5; no firm D call. The CDR3 is 15 residues long. CDR1 and CDR2 from the germline V gene are MNHEY and SMNVEV (reference sequence). V was shortened by 2 bases and J by 0 bases, with 10 bases between the two germline ends. CDR3 sequence reads: CASSLRASYQETQYF. CDR3 DNA sequence: TGTGCCAGCAGTTTAAGAGCCAGTTACCAAGAGACCCAGTACTTC.

Details on this clonotype: An end of the junction does not agree with germline; a read error may underlie this. V is TRBV5-1 and J is TRBJ2-1; no reliable D call. The CDR3 runs 14 residues. The germline gives CDR1 SGHRS, CDR2 YFSETQ. CDR3 nucleotides: TGCGCCAGCAGCTTGATCCGGAAAAACAACGAGCAGTTCTTC. Translating it yields CASSLIRKNNEQFF.

With respect to this clonotype: Sequence at one end of the junction differs from germline and may be a read error. This chain links TRBV11-2 with TRBJ1-2, with D possibly matching TRBD1 (6 bases). The V gene's germline CDR1 is SGHAT and CDR2 FQNNGV. The CDR3 length is 13 residues. CDR3 in DNA: TGTGCCAGCAGCTCGGGACACCCCTATTGCTACACATTC. Translating gives CASSSGHPYCYTF.

The chain carries TRBV30 and TRBJ2-5; 7 bases line up with TRBD2. Germline assignment: CDR1 GTSNPN and CDR2 SVGIG (reference sequence). The CDR3 has 15 residues. V shed 4 bases and J 5 bases; nucleotides not matched to a gene: 13. Here the CDR3 reads CAWTTGTTSPETQYF. DNA of the CDR3: TGTGCCTGGACCACTGGGACTACCTCGCCGGAGACCCAGTACTTC.

Notes on this clonotype: A read error may explain this, as a much larger clone is one base away. The CDR3 ends on some other residue instead of the conserved phenylalanine or tryptophan, so this is likely a read error. V is TRBV12-3 or TRBV12-4 and J is TRBJ1-2; D is undetermined. Between the trimmed V and J ends, which lost 0 bases and 2 bases, there was a span of 4 bases. This CDR3 has 13 residues. The DNA for the CDR3 is TGTGCCAGCAGTTTAGCACAGAACTATGGCTACACCGTC. Residues: CASSLAQNYGYTV.

This rearrangement joins TRBV2 to TRBJ1-1, with TRBD1 matching 9 bases. Trimming cost V 4 bases and J 7 bases; bases outside gene matches: 10. CDR1 and CDR2 from the germline V gene are SNHLY and FYNNEI. The CDR3 has 15 residues. CDR3 loop: CASSVYGTGTLEAFF. CDR3 sequence (DNA): TGTGCCAGCAGTGTTTACGGGACAGGGACCCTTGAAGCTTTCTTT.

This clonotype has only a few counts. The chain carries TRBV4-1 and TRBJ1-1; D unresolved. CDR3 length: 15 residues. In germline, CDR1 is MGHRA, CDR2 YSYEKL. V lost 3 bases and J 0 bases, leaving 11 bases between the germline ends. CDR3 residues: CASSQTISVNTEAFF. The CDR3 region has the DNA TGCGCCAGCAGCCAGACGATCTCAGTGAACACTGAAGCTTTCTTT.

This chain links TRBV14 with TRBJ1-2; D call uncertain. The CDR3 runs to 13 residues. Trimming left V 5 bases short and J 8 bases short, with 15 bases between. CDR1 is SGHDN, CDR2 FVKESK, per germline. The CDR3 nucleotides read TGTGCCAGCAGCAACGGCCCCTACCGGGGCTACACCTTC. It specifies CASSNGPYRGYTF.

In DNA form, the CDR3 reads TGTGCCATCAGTGAGAGGGACAGGGCTACAGATACGCAGTATTTT. Its translation: CAISERDRATDTQYF. The chain joins TRBV10-3 to TRBJ2-3, with 9 bases fitting TRBD1. The CDR3 runs to 15 residues. The germline V gene has CDR1 ENHRY and CDR2 SYGVKD. The ends lost 2 bases at V and 3 bases at J; junction bases unmatched: 3.

The chain recombines TRBV10-3 with TRBJ2-3, with TRBD2 matching 8 bases. Losses at the gene ends were 6 bases for V and 4 bases for J; bases not matched to a gene: 9. CDR1 and CDR2 (germline): ENHRY, SYGVKD. The CDR3 runs to 15 residues. The CDR3 here is CAIRSQAGVSDTQYF. In DNA form, the CDR3 reads TGTGCCATCAGGAGTCAAGCGGGAGTTTCAGATACGCAGTATTTT.